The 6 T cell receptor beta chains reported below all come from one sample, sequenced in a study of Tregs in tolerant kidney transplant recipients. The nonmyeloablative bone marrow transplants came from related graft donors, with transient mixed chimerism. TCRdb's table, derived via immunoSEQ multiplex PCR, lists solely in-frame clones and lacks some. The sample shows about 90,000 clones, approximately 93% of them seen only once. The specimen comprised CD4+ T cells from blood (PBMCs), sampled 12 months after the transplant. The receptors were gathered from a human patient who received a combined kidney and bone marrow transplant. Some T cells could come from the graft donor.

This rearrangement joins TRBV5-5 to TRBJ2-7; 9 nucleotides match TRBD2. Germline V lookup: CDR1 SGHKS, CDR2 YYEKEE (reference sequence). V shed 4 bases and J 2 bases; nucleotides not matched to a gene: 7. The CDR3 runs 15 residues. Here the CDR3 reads CASSPTSGRTYEQYF. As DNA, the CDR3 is TGTGCCAGCAGCCCCACTAGCGGGCGGACCTACGAGCAGTACTTC.

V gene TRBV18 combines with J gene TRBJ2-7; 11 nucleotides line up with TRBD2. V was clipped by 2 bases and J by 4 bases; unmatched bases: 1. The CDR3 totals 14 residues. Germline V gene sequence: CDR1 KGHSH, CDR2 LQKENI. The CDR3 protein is CASSPASGRYEQYF. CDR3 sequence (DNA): TGTGCCAGCTCACCAGCTAGCGGGAGGTACGAGCAGTACTTC.

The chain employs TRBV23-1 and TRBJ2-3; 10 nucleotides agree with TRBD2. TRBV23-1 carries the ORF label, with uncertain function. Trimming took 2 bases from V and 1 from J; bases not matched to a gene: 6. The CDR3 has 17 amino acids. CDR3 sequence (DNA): TGCGCCAGCAGTCAAGAGGGGCTAGCGGGGGGCACAGATACGCAGTATTTT. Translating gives CASSQEGLAGGTDTQYF.

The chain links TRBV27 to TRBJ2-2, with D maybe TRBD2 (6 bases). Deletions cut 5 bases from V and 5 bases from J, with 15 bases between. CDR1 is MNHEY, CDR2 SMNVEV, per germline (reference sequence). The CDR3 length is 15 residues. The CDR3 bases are TGTGCCAGCAGTCCGCGACTAGGTTCGACCGGGGAGCTGTTTTTT. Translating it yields CASSPRLGSTGELFF.

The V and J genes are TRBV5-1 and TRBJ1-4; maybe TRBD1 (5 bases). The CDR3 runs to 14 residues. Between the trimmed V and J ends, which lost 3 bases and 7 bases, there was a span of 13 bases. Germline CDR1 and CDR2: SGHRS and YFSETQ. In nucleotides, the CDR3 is TGCGCCAGCAGCTCTTCCTCCGGGGGTGAAAAACTGTTTTTT. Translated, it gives CASSSSSGGEKLFF.

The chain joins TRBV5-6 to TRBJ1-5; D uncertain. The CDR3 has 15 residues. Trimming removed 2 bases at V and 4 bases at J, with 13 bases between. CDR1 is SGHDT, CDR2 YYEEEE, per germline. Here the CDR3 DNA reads TGTGCCAGCAGCTTCTGGCAGGTCCCTAATCAGCCCCAGCATTTT. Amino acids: CASSFWQVPNQPQHF.